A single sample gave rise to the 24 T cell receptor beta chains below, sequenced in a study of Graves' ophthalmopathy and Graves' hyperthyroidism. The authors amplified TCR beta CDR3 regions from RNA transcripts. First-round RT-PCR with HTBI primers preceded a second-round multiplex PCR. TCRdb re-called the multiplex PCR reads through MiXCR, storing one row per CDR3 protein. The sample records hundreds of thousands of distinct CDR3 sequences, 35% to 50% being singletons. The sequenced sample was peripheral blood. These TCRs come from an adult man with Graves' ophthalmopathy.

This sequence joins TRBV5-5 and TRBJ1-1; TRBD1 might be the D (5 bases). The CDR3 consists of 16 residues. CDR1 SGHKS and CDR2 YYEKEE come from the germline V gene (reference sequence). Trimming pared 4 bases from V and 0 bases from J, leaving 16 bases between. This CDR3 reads CASSRGWGSLNTEAFF. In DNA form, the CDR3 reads TGTGCCAGCAGCCGGGGGTGGGGCAGCCTGAACACTGAAGCTTTCTTT. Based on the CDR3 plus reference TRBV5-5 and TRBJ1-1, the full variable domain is DAGVTQSPTHLIKTRGQQVTLRCSPISGHKSVSWYQQVLGQGPQFIFQYYEKEERGRGNFPDRFSARQFPNYSSELNVNALLLGDSALYLCASSRGWGSLNTEAFFGQGTRLTVV.

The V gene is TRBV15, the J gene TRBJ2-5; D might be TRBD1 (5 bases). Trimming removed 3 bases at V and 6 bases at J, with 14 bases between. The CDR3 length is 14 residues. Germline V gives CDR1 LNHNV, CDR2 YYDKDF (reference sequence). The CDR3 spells CATSRGPPEKTQYF. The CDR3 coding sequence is TGTGCCACCAGCAGGGGGCCGCCCGAGAAGACCCAGTACTTC.

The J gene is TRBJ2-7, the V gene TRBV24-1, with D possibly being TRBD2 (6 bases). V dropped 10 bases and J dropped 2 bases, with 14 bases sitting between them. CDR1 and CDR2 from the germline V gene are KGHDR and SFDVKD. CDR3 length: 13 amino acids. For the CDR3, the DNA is TGTGCCACACGGGGGACGCCAACCTACGAGCAGTACTTC. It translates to CATRGTPTYEQYF.

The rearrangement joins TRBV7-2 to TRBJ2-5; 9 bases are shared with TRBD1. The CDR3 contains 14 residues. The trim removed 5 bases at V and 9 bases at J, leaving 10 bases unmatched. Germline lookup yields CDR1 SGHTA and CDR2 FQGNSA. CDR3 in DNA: TGTGCCAGCAGCCAGGACAGGGGAGGGCAGCCCCAGTACTTC. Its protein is CASSQDRGGQPQYF.

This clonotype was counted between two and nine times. For the CDR3, the DNA is TGCAGTGCTAGAGATGTTGGGGCGCTGACCCCTGTTGAGACCCAGTACTTC. Translation gives CSARDVGALTPVETQYF. The chain combines TRBV20-1 with TRBJ2-5, with a tentative D call TRBD1 (5 bases). Trimming pared 0 bases from V and 5 bases from J, leaving 22 bases between. Germline V lookup: CDR1 DFQATT, CDR2 SNEGSKA (reference sequence). This CDR3 region has 17 residues.

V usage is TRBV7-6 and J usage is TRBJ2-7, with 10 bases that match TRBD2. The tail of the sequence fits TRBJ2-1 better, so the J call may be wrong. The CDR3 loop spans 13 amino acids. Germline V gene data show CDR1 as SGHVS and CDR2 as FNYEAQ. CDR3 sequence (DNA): TGTGCCAGCAGCTTAATAGCGGGAGGCGAGCAGTTCTTC. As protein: CASSLIAGGEQFF.

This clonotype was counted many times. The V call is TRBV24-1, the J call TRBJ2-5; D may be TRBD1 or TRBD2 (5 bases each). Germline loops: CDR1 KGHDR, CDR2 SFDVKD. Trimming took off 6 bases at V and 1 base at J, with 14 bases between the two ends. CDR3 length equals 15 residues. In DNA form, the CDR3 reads TGTGCCACCAGTCGGAGTACAGGACTCCAAGAGACCCAGTACTTC. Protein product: CATSRSTGLQETQYF.

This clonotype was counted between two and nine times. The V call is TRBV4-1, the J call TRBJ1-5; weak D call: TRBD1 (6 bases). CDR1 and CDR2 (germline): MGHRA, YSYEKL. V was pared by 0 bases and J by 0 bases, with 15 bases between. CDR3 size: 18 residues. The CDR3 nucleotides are TGCGCCAGCAGCCAAGATGCGCAGGGGAGGTATAGCAATCAGCCCCAGCATTTT. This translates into CASSQDAQGRYSNQPQHF.

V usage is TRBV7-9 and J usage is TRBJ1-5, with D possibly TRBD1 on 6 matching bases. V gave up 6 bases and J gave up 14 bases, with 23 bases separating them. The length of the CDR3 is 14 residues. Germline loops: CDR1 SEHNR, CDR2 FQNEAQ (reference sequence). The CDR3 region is CASSEPGGLSHEHF. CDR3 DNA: TGTGCCAGCAGTGAGCCGGGGGGCCTATCCCACGAGCATTTT.

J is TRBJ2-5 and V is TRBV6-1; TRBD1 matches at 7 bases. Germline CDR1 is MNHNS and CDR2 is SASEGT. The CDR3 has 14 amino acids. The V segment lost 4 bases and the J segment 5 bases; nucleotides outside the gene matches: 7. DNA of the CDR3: TGTGCCAGCAGTGTCCAGAGGGGGCGGGAGACCCAGTACTTC. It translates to CASSVQRGRETQYF.

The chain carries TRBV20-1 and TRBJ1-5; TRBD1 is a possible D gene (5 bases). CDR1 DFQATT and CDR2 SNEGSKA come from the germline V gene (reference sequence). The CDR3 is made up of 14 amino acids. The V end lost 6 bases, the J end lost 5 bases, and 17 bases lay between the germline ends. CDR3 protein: CSASSPGGDQPQHF. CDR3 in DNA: TGCAGTGCCAGCTCACCCGGGGGTGATCAGCCCCAGCATTTT.

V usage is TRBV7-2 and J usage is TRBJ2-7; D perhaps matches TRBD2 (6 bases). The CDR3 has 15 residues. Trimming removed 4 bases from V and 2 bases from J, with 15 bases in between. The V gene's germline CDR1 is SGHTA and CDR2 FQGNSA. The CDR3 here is CASSSYWRGTYEQYF. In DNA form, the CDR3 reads TGTGCCAGCAGCTCCTATTGGCGGGGTACCTACGAGCAGTACTTC.

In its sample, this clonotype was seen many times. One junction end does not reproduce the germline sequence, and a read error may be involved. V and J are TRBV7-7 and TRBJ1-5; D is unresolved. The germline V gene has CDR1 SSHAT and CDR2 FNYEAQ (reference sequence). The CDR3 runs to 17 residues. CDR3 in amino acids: CASSLGPPSYSNQPQHF. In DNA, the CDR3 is TGTGCTAGCAGCTTAGGTCCGCCCTCTTATAGCAATCAGCCCCAGCATTTT.

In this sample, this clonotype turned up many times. The CDR3 nucleotides read TGCAGCGTTGAAGGAGTCCGGGGACTACAGTATGGCTACACCTTC. Translation: CSVEGVRGLQYGYTF. The chain uses TRBV29-1 and TRBJ1-2; maybe TRBD1 (5 bases). The germline V gene has CDR1 SQVTM and CDR2 ANQGSEA. The CDR3 contains 15 residues. V gave up 1 base and J gave up 5 bases, with 17 bases separating them. Full variable domain (remainder filled in from reference TRBV29-1 and TRBJ1-2): SAVISQKPSRDICQRGTSLTIQCQVDSQVTMMFWYRQQPGQSLTLIATANQGSEATYESGFVIDKFPISRPNLTFSTLTVSNMSPEDSSIYLCSVEGVRGLQYGYTFGSGTRLTVV.

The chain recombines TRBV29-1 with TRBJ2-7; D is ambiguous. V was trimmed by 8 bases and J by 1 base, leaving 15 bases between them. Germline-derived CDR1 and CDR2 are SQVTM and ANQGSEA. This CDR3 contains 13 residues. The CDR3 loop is CSSLNRRSYEQYF. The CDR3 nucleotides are TGCAGCAGTTTAAACCGGCGGTCCTACGAGCAGTACTTC.

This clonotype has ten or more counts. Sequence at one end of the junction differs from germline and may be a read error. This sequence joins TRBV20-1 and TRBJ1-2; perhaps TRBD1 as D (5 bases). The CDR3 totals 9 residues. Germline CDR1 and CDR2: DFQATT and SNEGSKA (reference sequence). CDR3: CSAPGRGDF. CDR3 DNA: TGCAGTGCACCAGGGCGGGGAGACTTC.

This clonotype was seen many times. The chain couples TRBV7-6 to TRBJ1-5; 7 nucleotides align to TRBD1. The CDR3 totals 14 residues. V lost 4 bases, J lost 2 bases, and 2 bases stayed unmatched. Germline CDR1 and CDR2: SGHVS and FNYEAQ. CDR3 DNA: TGTGCCAGCAGCTCCGGGACAGGCAATCAGCCCCAGCATTTT. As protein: CASSSGTGNQPQHF.

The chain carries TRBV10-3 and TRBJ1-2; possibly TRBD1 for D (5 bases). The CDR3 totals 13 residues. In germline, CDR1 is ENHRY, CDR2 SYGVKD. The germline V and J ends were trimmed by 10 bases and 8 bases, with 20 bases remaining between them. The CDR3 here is CATTPGHVEGYTF. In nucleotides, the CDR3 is TGTGCCACAACGCCAGGACACGTAGAAGGCTACACCTTC.

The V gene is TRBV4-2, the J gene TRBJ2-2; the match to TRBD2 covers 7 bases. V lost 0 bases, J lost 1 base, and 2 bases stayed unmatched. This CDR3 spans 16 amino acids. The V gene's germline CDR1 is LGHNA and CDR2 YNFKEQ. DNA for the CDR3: TGTGCCAGCAGCCAAGAGGGGACTAAGAACACCGGGGAGCTGTTTTTT. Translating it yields CASSQEGTKNTGELFF.

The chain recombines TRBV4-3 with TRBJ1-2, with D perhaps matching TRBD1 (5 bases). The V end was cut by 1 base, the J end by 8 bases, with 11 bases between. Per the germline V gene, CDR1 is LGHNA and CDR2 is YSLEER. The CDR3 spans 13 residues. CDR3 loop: CASSQALGRGYTF. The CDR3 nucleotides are TGCGCCAGCAGCCAAGCCCTGGGGCGGGGCTACACCTTC.

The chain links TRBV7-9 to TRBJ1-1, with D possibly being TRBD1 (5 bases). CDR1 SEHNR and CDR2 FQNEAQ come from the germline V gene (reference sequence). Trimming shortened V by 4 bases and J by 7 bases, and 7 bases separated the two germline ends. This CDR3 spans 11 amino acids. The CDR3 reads CASSWGGEAFF. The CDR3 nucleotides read TGTGCCAGCAGCTGGGGGGGTGAAGCTTTCTTT.

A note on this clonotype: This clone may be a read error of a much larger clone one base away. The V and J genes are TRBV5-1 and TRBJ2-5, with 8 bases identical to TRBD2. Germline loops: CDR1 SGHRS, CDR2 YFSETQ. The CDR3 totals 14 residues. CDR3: CTSSPGGRQETQYF. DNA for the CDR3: TGCACCAGCAGCCCGGGGGGGCGGCAAGAGACCCAGTACTTC.

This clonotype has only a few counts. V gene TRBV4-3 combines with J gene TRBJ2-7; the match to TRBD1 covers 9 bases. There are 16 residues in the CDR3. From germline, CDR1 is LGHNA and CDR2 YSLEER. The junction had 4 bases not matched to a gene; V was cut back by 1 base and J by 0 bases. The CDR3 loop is CASSQALQGASYEQYF. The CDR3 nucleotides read TGCGCCAGCAGCCAAGCGTTACAGGGGGCCTCCTACGAGCAGTACTTC.

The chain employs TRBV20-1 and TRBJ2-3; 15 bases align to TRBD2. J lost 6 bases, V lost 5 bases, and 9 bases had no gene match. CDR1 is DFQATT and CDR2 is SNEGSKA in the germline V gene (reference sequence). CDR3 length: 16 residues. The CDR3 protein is CSAPDPGTSGRDTQYF. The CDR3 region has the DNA TGCAGTGCTCCTGACCCCGGGACTAGCGGGAGGGATACGCAGTATTTT.